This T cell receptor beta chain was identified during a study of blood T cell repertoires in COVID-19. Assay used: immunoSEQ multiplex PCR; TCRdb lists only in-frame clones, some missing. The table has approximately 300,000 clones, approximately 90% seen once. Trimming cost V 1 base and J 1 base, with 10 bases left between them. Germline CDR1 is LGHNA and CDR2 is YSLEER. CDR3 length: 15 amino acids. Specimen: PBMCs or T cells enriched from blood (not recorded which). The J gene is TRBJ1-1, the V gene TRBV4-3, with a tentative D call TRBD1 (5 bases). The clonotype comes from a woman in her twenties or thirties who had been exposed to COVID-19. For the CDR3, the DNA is TGCGCCAGCAGCCAAGGGGGCGCGAGGAACACTGAAGCTTTCTTT. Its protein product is CASSQGGARNTEAFF.